This TCR beta chain was captured by sequencing in a study of molecular identifiers for immune sequencing clone quantification. General study results and limits: Clones above 20 RNA copies contained over 97% of effector molecules and under 1% of naive molecules.

This CDR3 contains 11 residues. CDR1 and CDR2 from the germline V gene are DFQATT and SNEGSKA (reference sequence). Libraries of bulk TCR were made by previously described methods (with listed TCR primers). TCRdb independently ran MiXCR on the PCR reads; one entry per CDR3 protein. The sample has about half a million distinct CDR3 sequences; around 23% are singletons. As regards this clonotype: Its antigen is still unknown. Compared with germline, one end of the junction differs, possibly owing to a read error.

Sequencing was done on a sample of naive CD8+ T cells from blood, with Jurkat cell RNA spiked in. Regarding subset: FACS-sorted CD8+CD4-CCR7+CD45RA+ naive T cells. This TCR was sampled from a human donor in good health. Some libraries in this study had Jurkat cell RNA spiked in. The chain employs TRBV20-1 and TRBJ2-7; a weak D match, TRBD1 (6 bases). The CDR3 bases are TGCAGTGCGCCTTACAGGGATCGGCCCCACTTC. Translation: CSAPYRDRPHF.